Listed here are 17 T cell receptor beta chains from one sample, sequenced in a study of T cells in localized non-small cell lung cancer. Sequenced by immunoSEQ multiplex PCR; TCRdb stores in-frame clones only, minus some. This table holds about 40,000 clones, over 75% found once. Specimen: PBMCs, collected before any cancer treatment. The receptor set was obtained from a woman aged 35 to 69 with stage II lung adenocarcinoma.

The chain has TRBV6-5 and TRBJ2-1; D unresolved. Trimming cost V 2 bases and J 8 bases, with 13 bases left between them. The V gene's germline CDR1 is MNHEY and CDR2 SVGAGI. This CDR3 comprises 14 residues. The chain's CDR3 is CASSYGRHGDEQFF. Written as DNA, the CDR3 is TGTGCCAGCAGTTACGGGCGGCACGGCGATGAGCAGTTCTTC.

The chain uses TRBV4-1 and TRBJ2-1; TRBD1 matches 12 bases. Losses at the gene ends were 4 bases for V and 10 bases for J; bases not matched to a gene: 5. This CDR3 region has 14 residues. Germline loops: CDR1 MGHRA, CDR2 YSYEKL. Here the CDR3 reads CASSPGQGAREQFF. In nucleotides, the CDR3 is TGCGCCAGCAGCCCGGGACAGGGGGCTCGAGAGCAGTTCTTC.

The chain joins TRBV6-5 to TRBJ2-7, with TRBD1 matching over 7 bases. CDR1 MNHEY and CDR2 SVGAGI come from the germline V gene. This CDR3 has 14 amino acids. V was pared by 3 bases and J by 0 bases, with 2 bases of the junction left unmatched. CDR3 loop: CASSYNRGSYEQYF. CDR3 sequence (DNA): TGTGCCAGCAGTTATAACAGGGGCTCCTACGAGCAGTACTTC.

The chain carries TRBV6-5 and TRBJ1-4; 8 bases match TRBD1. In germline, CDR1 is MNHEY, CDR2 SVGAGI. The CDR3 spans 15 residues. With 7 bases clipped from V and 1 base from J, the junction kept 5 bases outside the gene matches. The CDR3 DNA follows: TGTGCCAGCACGACAGGGGTGGAAACTAATGAAAAACTGTTTTTT. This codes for CASTTGVETNEKLFF.

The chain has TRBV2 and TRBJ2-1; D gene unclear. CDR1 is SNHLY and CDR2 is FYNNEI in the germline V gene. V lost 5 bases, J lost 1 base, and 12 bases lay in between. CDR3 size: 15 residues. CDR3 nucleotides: TGTGCCAGCAGTCCAGAAGGGTTTTCCTACAATGAGCAGTTCTTC. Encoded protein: CASSPEGFSYNEQFF.

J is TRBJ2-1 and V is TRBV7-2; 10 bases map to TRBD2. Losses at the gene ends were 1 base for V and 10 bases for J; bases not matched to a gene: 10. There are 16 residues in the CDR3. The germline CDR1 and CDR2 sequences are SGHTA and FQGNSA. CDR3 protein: CASSLESGRARNEQFF. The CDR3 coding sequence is TGTGCCAGCAGCTTAGAAAGCGGGAGGGCCAGAAACGAGCAGTTCTTC. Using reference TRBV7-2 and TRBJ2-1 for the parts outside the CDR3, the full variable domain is GAGVSQSPSNKVTEKGKDVELRCDPISGHTALYWYRQSLGQGLEFLIYFQGNSAPDKSGLPSDRFSAERTGGSVSTLTIQRTQQEDSAVYLCASSLESGRARNEQFFGPGTRLTVL.

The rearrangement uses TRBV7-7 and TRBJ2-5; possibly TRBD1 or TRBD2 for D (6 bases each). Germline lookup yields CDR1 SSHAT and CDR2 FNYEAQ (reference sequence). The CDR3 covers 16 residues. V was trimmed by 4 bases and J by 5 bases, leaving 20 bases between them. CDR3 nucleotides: TGTGCCAGCAGCTCCGGGACCGGGGGCTTTGGGGAGACCCAGTACTTC. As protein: CASSSGTGGFGETQYF.

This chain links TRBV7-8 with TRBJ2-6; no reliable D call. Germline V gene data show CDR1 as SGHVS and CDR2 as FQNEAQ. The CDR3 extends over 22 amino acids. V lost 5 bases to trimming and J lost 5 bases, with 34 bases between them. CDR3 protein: CASSDVMFTHKVGPSRANVLTF. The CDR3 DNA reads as TGTGCCAGCAGCGATGTGATGTTTACCCACAAAGTCGGGCCAAGTCGGGCCAACGTCCTGACTTTC.

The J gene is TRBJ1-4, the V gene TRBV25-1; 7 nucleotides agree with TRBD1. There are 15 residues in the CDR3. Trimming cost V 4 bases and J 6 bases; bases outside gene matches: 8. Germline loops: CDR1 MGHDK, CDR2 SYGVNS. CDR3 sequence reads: CASSALTGLDEKLFF. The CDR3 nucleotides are TGTGCCAGCAGTGCGTTGACAGGGTTAGATGAAAAACTGTTTTTT.

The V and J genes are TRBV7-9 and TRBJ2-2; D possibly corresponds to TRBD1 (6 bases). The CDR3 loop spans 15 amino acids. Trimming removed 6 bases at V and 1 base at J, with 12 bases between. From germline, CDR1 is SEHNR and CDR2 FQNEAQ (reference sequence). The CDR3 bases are TGTGCCAGCAGTAGAACGGGACAGAACACCGGGGAGCTGTTTTTT. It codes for CASSRTGQNTGELFF. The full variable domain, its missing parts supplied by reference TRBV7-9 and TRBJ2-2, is DTGVSQNPRHKITKRGQNVTFRCDPISEHNRLYWYRQTLGQGPEFLTYFQNEAQLEKSRLLSDRFSAERPKGSFSTLEIQRTEQGDSAMYLCASSRTGQNTGELFFGEGSRLTVL.

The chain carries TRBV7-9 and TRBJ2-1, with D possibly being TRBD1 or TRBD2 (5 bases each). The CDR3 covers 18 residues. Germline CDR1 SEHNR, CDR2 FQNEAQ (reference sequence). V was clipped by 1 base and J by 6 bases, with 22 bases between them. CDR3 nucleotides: TGTGCCAGCAGCTTAGTACATTTGAGGGACCCTCAAAGCAATGAGCAGTTCTTC. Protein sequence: CASSLVHLRDPQSNEQFF.

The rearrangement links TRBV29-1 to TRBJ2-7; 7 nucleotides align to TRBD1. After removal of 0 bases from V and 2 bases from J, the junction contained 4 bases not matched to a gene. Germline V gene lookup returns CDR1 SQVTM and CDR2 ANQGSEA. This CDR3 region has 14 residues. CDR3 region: CSVEEDRYPYEQYF. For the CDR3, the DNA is TGCAGCGTTGAAGAGGACAGGTATCCCTACGAGCAGTACTTC.

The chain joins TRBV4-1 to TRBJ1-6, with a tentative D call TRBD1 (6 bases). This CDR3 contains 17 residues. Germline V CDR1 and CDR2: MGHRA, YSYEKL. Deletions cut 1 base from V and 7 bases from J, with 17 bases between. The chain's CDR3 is CASSQAPTGPGNSPLHF. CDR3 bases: TGCGCCAGCAGCCAAGCACCTACAGGGCCCGGCAATTCACCCCTCCACTTT.

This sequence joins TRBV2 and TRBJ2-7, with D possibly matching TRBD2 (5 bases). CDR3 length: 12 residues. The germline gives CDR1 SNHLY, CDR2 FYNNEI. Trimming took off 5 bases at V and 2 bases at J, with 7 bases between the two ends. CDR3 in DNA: TGTGCCAGCAGTCTGACTACCTACGAGCAGTACTTC. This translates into CASSLTTYEQYF.

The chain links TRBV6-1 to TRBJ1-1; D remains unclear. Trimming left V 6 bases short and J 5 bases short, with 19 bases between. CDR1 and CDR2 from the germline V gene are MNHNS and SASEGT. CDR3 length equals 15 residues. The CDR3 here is CASSPAPVSGTEAFF. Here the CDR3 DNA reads TGTGCCAGCAGCCCGGCCCCTGTTTCTGGTACTGAAGCTTTCTTT.

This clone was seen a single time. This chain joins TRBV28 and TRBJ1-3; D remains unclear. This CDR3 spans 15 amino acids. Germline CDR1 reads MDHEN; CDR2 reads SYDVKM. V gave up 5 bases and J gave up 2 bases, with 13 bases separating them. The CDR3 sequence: CASSPPTEAGNTIYF. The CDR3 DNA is TGTGCCAGCAGTCCCCCCACAGAGGCTGGAAACACCATATATTTT.

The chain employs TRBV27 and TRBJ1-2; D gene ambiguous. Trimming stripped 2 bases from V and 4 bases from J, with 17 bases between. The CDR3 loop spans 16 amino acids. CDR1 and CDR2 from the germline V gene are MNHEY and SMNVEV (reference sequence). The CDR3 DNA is TGTGCCAGCAGTTTAAATGGAGACACGGATGTCTATGGCTACACCTTC. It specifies CASSLNGDTDVYGYTF.